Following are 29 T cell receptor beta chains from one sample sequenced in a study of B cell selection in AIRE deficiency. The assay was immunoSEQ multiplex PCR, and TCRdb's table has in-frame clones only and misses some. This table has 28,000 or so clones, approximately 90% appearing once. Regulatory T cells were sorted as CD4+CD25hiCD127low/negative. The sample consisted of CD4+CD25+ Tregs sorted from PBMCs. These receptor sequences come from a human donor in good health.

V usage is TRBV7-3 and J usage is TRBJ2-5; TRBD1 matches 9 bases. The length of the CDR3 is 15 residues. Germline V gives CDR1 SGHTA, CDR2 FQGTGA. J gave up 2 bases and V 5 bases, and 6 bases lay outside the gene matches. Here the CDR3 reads CASSRTGTGQETQYF. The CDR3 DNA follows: TGTGCCAGCAGCCGCACCGGGACAGGGCAAGAGACCCAGTACTTC.

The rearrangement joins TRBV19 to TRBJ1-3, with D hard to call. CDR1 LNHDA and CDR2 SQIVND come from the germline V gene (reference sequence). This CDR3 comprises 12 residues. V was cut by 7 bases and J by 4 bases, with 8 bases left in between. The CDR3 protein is CASKDVGNTIYF. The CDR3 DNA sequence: TGTGCCAGTAAGGACGTCGGAAACACCATATATTTT.

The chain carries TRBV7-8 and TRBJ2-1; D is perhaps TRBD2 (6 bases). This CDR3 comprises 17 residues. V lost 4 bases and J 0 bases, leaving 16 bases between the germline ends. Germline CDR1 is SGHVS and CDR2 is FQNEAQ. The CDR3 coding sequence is TGTGCCAGCAGCTGGGGTACGGGGGTCCGCTCCTACAATGAGCAGTTCTTC. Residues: CASSWGTGVRSYNEQFF.

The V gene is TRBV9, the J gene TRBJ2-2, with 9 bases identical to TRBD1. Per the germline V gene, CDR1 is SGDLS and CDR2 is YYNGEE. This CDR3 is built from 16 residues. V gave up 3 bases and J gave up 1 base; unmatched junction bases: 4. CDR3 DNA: TGTGCCAGCAGCGCGCGGGACAGGGTGAACACCGGGGAGCTGTTTTTT. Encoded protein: CASSARDRVNTGELFF.

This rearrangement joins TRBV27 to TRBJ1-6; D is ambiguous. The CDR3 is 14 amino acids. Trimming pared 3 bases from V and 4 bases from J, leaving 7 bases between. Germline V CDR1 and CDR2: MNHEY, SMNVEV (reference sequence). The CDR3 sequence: CASSFNPYNSPLHF. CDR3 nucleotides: TGTGCCAGCAGTTTCAACCCATATAATTCACCCCTCCACTTT.

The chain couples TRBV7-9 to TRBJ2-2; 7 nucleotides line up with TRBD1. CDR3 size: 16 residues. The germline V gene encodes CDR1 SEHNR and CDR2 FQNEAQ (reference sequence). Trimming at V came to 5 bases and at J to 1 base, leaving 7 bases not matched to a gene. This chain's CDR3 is CASSPPRGWNTGELFF. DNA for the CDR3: TGTGCCAGCAGCCCTCCCAGGGGGTGGAACACCGGGGAGCTGTTTTTT.

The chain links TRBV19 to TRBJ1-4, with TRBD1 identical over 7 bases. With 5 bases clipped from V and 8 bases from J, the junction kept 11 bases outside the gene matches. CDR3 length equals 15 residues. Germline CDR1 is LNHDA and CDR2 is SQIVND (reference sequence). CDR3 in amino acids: CASSSLTGPGEKLFF. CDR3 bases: TGTGCCAGTAGTTCGCTGACAGGGCCTGGAGAAAAACTGTTTTTT. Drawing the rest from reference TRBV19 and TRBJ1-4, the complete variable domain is DGGITQSPKYLFRKEGQNVTLSCEQNLNHDAMYWYRQDPGQGLRLIYYSQIVNDFQKGDIAEGYSVSREKKESFPLTVTSAQKNPTAFYLCASSSLTGPGEKLFFGSGTQLSVL.

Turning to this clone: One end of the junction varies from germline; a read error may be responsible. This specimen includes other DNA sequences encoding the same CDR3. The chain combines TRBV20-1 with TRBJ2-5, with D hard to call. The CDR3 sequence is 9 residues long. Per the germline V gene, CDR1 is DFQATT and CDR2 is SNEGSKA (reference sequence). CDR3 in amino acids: CSAGETQYF. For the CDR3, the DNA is TGCAGTGCTGGAGAGACCCAGTACTTC.

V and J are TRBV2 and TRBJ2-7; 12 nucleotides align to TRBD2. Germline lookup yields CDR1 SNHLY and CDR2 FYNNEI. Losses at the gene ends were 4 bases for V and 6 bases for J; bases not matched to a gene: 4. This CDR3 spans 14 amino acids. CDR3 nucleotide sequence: TGTGCCAGCAGTGTCGGACTAGCGGGGCGCGAGCAGTACTTC. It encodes CASSVGLAGREQYF.

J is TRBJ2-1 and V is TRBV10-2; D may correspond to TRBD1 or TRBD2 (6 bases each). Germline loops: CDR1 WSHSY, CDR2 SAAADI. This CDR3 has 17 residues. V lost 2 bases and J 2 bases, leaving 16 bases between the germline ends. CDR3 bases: TGCGCCAGCAGTGAGAAGTGGAGGGGGAATACCTACAATGAGCAGTTCTTC. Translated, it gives CASSEKWRGNTYNEQFF.

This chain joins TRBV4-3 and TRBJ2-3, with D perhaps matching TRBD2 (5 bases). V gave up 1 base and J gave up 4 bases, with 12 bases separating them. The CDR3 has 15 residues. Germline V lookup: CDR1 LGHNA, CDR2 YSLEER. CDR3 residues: CASSQGPGSADTQYF. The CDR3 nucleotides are TGCGCCAGCAGCCAAGGTCCGGGGTCGGCAGATACGCAGTATTTT.

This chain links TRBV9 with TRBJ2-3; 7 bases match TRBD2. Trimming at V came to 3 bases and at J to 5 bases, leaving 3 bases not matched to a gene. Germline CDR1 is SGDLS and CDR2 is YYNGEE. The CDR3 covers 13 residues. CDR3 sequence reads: CASSGIAGDTQYF. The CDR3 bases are TGTGCCAGCAGCGGCATAGCGGGAGATACGCAGTATTTT. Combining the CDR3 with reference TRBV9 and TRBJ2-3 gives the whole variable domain DSGVTQTPKHLITATGQRVTLRCSPRSGDLSVYWYQQSLDQGLQFLIQYYNGEERAKGNILERFSAQQFPDLHSELNLSSLELGDSALYFCASSGIAGDTQYFGPGTRLTVL.

CDR3 in DNA: TGTGCCAGCAGCCAGGGGGGAAATCAGCCCCAGCATTTT. This encodes CASSQGGNQPQHF. The J gene is TRBJ1-5, the V gene TRBV28; 7 bases line up with TRBD1. The germline CDR1 and CDR2 sequences are MDHEN and SYDVKM. The CDR3 spans 13 residues. Trimming cost V 6 bases and J 4 bases; bases outside gene matches: 3.

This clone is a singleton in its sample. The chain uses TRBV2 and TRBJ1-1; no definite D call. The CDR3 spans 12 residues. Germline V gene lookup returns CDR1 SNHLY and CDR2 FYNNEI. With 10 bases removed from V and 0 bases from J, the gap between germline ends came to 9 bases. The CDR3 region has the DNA TGTGCCACCTTAAGCTTGAACACTGAAGCTTTCTTT. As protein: CATLSLNTEAFF. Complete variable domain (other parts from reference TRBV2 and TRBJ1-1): EPEVTQTPSHQVTQMGQEVILRCVPISNHLYFYWYRQILGQKVEFLVSFYNNEISEKSEIFDDQFSVERPDGSNFTLKIRSTKLEDSAMYFCATLSLNTEAFFGQGTRLTVV.

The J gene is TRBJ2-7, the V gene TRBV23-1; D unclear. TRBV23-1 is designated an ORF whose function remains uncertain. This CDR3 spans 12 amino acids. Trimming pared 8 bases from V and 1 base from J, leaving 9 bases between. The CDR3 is CASGTGSYEQYF. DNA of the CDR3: TGCGCCAGCGGAACCGGTTCCTACGAGCAGTACTTC.

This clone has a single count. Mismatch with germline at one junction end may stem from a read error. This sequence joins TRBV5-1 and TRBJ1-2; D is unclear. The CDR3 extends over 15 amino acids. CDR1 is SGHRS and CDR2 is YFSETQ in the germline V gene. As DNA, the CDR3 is TGCGCCAGCAGCTTGGCCGGTCAGTACAACTCTGGCTACACCTTC. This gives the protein CASSLAGQYNSGYTF. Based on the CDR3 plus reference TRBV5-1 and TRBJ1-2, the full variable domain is KAGVTQTPRYLIKTRGQQVTLSCSPISGHRSVSWYQQTPGQGLQFLFEYFSETQRNKGNFPGRFSGRQFSNSRSEMNVSTLELGDSALYLCASSLAGQYNSGYTFGSGTRLTVV.

CDR3 nucleotide sequence: TGTGCCAGCTCACCCAGGGACGATGAAGCTTTCTTT. Translation gives CASSPRDDEAFF. The V gene is TRBV18, the J gene TRBJ1-1; TRBD1 might be the D (5 bases). The ends were cut back, 3 bases at V and 7 bases at J, with 9 bases in the middle. Germline V gives CDR1 KGHSH, CDR2 LQKENI. The CDR3 totals 12 residues.

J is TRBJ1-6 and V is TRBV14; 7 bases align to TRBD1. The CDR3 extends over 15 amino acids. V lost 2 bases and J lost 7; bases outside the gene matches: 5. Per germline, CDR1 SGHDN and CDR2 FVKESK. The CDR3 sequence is CASSQLGQNNSPLHF. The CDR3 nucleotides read TGTGCCAGCAGCCAACTGGGACAGAACAATTCACCCCTCCACTTT.

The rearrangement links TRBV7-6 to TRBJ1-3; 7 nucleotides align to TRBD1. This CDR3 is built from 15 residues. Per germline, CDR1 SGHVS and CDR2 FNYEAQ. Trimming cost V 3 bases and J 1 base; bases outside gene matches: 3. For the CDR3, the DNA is TGTGCCAGCAGCTTGGGGGGACAGTCTGGAAACACCATATATTTT. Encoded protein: CASSLGGQSGNTIYF.

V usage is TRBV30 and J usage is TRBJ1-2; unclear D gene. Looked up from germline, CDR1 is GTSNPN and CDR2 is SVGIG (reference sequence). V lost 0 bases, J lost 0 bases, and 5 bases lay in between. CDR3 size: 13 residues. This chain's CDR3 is CAWSVISNYGYTF. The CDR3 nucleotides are TGTGCCTGGAGTGTAATATCTAACTATGGCTACACCTTC.

The CDR3 DNA is TGTGCCAGCAGCTCCGGACAGGGGAATTCACCCCTCCACTTT. As protein: CASSSGQGNSPLHF. The V gene is TRBV9, the J gene TRBJ1-6; TRBD1 matches 9 bases. Per the germline V gene, CDR1 is SGDLS and CDR2 is YYNGEE. The CDR3 length is 14 residues. After removal of 4 bases from V and 7 bases from J, the junction contained 3 bases not matched to a gene.

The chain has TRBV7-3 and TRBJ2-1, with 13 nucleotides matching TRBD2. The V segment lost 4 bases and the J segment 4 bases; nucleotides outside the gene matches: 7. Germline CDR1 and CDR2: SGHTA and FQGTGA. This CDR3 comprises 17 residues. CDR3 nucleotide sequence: TGTGCCAGCAGCTCCCTCGGACTAGCGGGGGCGTACAATGAGCAGTTCTTC. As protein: CASSSLGLAGAYNEQFF.

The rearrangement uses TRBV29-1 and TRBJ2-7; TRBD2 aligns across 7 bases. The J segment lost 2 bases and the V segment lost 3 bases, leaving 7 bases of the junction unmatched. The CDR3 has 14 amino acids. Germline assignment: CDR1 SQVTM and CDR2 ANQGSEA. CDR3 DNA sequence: TGCAGCGTTGATTCCCGGGGGGAACCCTACGAGCAGTACTTC. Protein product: CSVDSRGEPYEQYF.

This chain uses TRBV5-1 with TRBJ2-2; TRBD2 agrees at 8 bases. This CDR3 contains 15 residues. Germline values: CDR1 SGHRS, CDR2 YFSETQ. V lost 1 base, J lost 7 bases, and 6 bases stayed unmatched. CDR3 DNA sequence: TGCGCCAGCAGCTTGCTGGCGGGGGGTAACGGGGAGCTGTTTTTT. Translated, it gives CASSLLAGGNGELFF.

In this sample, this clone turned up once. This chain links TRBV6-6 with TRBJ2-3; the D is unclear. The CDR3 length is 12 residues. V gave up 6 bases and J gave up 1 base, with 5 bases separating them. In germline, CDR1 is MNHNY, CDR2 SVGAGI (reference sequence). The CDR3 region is CASSQGTDTQYF. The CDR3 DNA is TGTGCCAGCAGCCAAGGCACAGATACGCAGTATTTT.

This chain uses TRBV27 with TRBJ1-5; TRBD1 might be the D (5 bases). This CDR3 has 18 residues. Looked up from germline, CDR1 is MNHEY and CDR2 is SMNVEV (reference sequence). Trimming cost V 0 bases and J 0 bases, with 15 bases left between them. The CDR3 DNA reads TGTGCCAGCAGTTTATCGGGACCCGGCCTATATAGCAATCAGCCCCAGCATTTT. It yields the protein CASSLSGPGLYSNQPQHF.

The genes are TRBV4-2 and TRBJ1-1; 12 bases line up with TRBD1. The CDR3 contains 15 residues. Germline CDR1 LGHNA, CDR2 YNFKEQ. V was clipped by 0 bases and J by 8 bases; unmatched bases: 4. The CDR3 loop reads CASSQEGTGGREAFF. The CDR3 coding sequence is TGTGCCAGCAGCCAAGAAGGGACAGGGGGCCGGGAAGCTTTCTTT.

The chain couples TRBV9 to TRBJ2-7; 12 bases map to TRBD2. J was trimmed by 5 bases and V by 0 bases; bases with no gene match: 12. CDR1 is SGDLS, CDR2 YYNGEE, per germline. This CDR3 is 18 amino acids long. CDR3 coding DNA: TGTGCCAGCAGCGTAGGGCTAGCGGGGGGGCGGGGCCCCCACGAGCAGTACTTC. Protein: CASSVGLAGGRGPHEQYF. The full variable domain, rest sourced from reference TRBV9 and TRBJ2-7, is DSGVTQTPKHLITATGQRVTLRCSPRSGDLSVYWYQQSLDQGLQFLIQYYNGEERAKGNILERFSAQQFPDLHSELNLSSLELGDSALYFCASSVGLAGGRGPHEQYFGPGTRLTVT.

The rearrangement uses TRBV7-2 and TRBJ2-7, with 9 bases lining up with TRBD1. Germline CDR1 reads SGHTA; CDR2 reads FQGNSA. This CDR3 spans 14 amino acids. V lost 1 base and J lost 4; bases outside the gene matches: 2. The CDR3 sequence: CASSLGTGVYEQYF. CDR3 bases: TGTGCCAGCAGCTTAGGGACAGGGGTATACGAGCAGTACTTC. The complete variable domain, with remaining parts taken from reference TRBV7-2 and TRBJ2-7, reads GAGVSQSPSNKVTEKGKDVELRCDPISGHTALYWYRQSLGQGLEFLIYFQGNSAPDKSGLPSDRFSAERTGGSVSTLTIQRTQQEDSAVYLCASSLGTGVYEQYFGPGTRLTVT.